The 20 T cell receptor beta chains presented below share a single source sample, sequenced in a study of control samples from healthy donors and cancer patients. Assay used: immunoSEQ multiplex PCR; TCRdb lists only in-frame clones, some missing. The sample records 120,000 or so clones, roughly nine tenths being singletons. The sample comprised blood. All receptors derive from a man between 18 and 29 years old in good health.

In DNA form, the CDR3 reads TGTGCCAGCAGTTACGGGACTAGCGGGAGGTTTGAGCAGTTCTTC. It is translated as CASSYGTSGRFEQFF. The chain combines TRBV6-5 with TRBJ2-1; 15 nucleotides align to TRBD2. This CDR3 spans 15 amino acids. Losses at the gene ends were 2 bases for V and 9 bases for J; bases not matched to a gene: 2. Germline V gives CDR1 MNHEY, CDR2 SVGAGI.

The chain combines TRBV6-5 with TRBJ1-4; D is unresolved. From germline, CDR1 is MNHEY and CDR2 SVGAGI. The ends were cut back, 7 bases at V and 8 bases at J, with 17 bases in the middle. The CDR3 length is 14 residues. CDR3 nucleotides: TGTGCCAGCACCGGGTTTGGGGTAGGGGAAAAACTGTTTTTT. This translates into CASTGFGVGEKLFF.

The chain links TRBV15 to TRBJ2-7; 8 bases map to TRBD1. Germline values: CDR1 LNHNV, CDR2 YYDKDF (reference sequence). The V gene end was trimmed by 4 bases and the J gene end by 3 bases; junction bases not matched to a gene: 2. The CDR3 has 13 amino acids. The CDR3, as DNA: TGTGCCACCAGCAAACAGGGGGTCTACGAGCAGTACTTC. This sequence encodes CATSKQGVYEQYF.

The chain carries TRBV21-1 and TRBJ2-3. TRBV21-1 is described as a pseudogene. CDR3 length: 14 amino acids. DNA for the CDR3: TGTGCCAGCAGCAAAAGGTGCCGCACAGATACGCAGTATTTT. Residues: CASSKRCRTDTQYF.

The rearrangement uses TRBV11-2 and TRBJ1-2; D is uncertain. This CDR3 contains 16 residues. Germline values: CDR1 SGHAT, CDR2 FQNNGV. V gave up 4 bases and J gave up 4 bases, with 19 bases separating them. The CDR3 DNA sequence: TGTGCCAGCAGCTCGTCCGATGGAGTCAACCGCTATGGCTACACCTTC. It codes for CASSSSDGVNRYGYTF.

This chain links TRBV3-1 (or the pseudogene TRBV3-2) with TRBJ2-1; TRBD2 agrees at 14 bases. The V and J ends lost 4 bases and 3 bases, in that order; junction bases with no gene match: 8. CDR1 LGHDT and CDR2 YNNKEL come from the germline V gene (reference sequence). This CDR3 contains 18 residues. The CDR3 sequence: CASSPGTSGSGFYNEQFF. CDR3 nucleotide sequence: TGTGCCAGCAGCCCCGGGACTAGCGGGAGTGGGTTCTACAATGAGCAGTTCTTC.

This rearrangement joins TRBV7-2 to TRBJ1-4; no clear D gene. In germline, CDR1 is SGHTA, CDR2 FQGNSA. Trimming stripped 4 bases from V and 5 bases from J, with 8 bases between. The CDR3 sequence is 13 residues long. The CDR3 here is CASSWNQNEKLFF. CDR3 coding DNA: TGTGCCAGCAGCTGGAATCAAAATGAAAAACTGTTTTTT.

V and J are TRBV24-1 and TRBJ1-5; the D is unclear. Germline assignment: CDR1 KGHDR and CDR2 SFDVKD. The CDR3 has 13 amino acids. V lost 6 bases and J 6 bases, leaving 11 bases between the germline ends. In DNA form, the CDR3 reads TGTGCCACCAGTAGGGAAAGGTTTCAGCCCCAGCATTTT. As protein: CATSRERFQPQHF.

The chain combines TRBV13 with TRBJ1-2, with a possible D match to TRBD1 (5 bases). This CDR3 comprises 15 residues. Trimming removed 2 bases from V and 7 bases from J, with 17 bases in between. CDR1 and CDR2 (germline): PRHDT, FYEKMQ (reference sequence). The CDR3 nucleotides read TGTGCCAGCAGCTTAAGAGGGGTGCAGGGCGGTGGCTACACCTTC. It encodes CASSLRGVQGGGYTF.

V and J are TRBV6-5 and TRBJ1-1; D gene uncertain. The CDR3 is made up of 15 amino acids. V lost 4 bases and J 1 base, leaving 13 bases between the germline ends. Looked up from germline, CDR1 is MNHEY and CDR2 is SVGAGI. The CDR3 DNA follows: TGTGCCAGCAGTTTGGAGGGCCCGAGGAACACTGAAGCTTTCTTT. Its translation is CASSLEGPRNTEAFF.

The V gene is TRBV27, the J gene TRBJ2-7; unclear D gene. The CDR3 is made up of 13 amino acids. Trimming left V 5 bases short and J 3 bases short, with 11 bases between. Per the germline V gene, CDR1 is MNHEY and CDR2 is SMNVEV (reference sequence). DNA of the CDR3: TGTGCCAGCAGTAATAAGGGAAACTACGAGCAGTACTTC. Residues: CASSNKGNYEQYF.

The chain joins TRBV28 to TRBJ1-1, with a weak D call TRBD1 (5 bases). This CDR3 comprises 12 residues. V lost 5 bases, J lost 5 bases, and 9 bases lay in between. From germline, CDR1 is MDHEN and CDR2 SYDVKM. The CDR3 DNA is TGTGCCAGCAGTCGGGGGGGGACTGAAGCTTTCTTT. This encodes CASSRGGTEAFF.

The genes are TRBV19 and TRBJ1-5; D not resolved. The CDR3 runs 15 residues. The V and J ends lost 1 base and 7 bases respectively, with 14 bases between them. Looked up from germline, CDR1 is LNHDA and CDR2 is SQIVND (reference sequence). The CDR3 bases are TGTGCCAGTAGTATAGGCCCGGGTAATAACCAGCCCCAGCATTTT. Translated, it gives CASSIGPGNNQPQHF.

This clone was detected only once. The genes are TRBV5-1 and TRBJ2-7; 7 bases agree with TRBD1. The J segment lost 3 bases and the V segment lost 4 bases, leaving 7 bases of the junction unmatched. The CDR3 has 14 residues. CDR1 and CDR2 (germline): SGHRS, YFSETQ. The DNA of the CDR3 is TGCGCCAGCAGCCTAGGACAGGCCTACTACGAGCAGTACTTC. Its protein is CASSLGQAYYEQYF.

The chain carries TRBV6-2 or TRBV6-3 and TRBJ1-5; a weak D match, TRBD1 (6 bases). Trimming removed 2 bases from V and 5 bases from J, with 22 bases in between. This CDR3 contains 18 residues. Germline-derived CDR1 and CDR2 are MNHEY and SVGEGT. The CDR3 loop is CASSYLYRTGIIHQPQHF. For the CDR3, the DNA is TGTGCCAGCAGTTACCTATACCGAACAGGGATAATCCATCAGCCCCAGCATTTT.

The chain has TRBV4-2 and TRBJ2-5; 8 bases line up with TRBD1. The trim removed 4 bases at V and 2 bases at J, leaving 6 bases unmatched. This CDR3 contains 15 residues. Germline assignment: CDR1 LGHNA and CDR2 YNFKEQ. Here the CDR3 DNA reads TGTGCCAGCAGCCGAGAACAGGGGGGTCAAGAGACCCAGTACTTC. Its protein is CASSREQGGQETQYF.

V gene TRBV6-5 combines with J gene TRBJ1-1, with a weak D call TRBD1 (6 bases). The CDR3 is made up of 14 amino acids. Trimming removed 4 bases from V and 0 bases from J, with 9 bases in between. Germline V CDR1 and CDR2: MNHEY, SVGAGI. CDR3 in amino acids: CASSLGGLNTEAFF. The CDR3 DNA reads TGTGCCAGCAGTTTAGGGGGGTTGAACACTGAAGCTTTCTTT.

The chain couples TRBV5-1 to TRBJ2-3, with 8 bases that match TRBD2. The germline V gene encodes CDR1 SGHRS and CDR2 YFSETQ. The CDR3 length is 15 residues. Trimming took 4 bases from V and 4 from J; bases not matched to a gene: 8. CDR3 DNA: TGCGCCAGCAGCCGGAGCGGGAGTGGGTCAGATACGCAGTATTTT. Protein: CASSRSGSGSDTQYF.

This clone was found a few times. This chain connects TRBV2 to TRBJ1-1, with D possibly TRBD1 on 5 matching bases. The CDR3 spans 13 residues. Germline V gives CDR1 SNHLY, CDR2 FYNNEI. Trimming took off 9 bases at V and 1 base at J, with 12 bases between the two ends. This CDR3 reads CASELTGNTEAFF. The CDR3 bases are TGTGCCAGTGAACTTACAGGGAACACTGAAGCTTTCTTT.

The rearrangement links TRBV10-3 to TRBJ2-2; D tentatively fits TRBD1 or TRBD2 (5 bases each). Germline V gene sequence: CDR1 ENHRY, CDR2 SYGVKD. The CDR3 covers 16 residues. The germline V and J ends were trimmed by 3 bases and 6 bases, with 17 bases remaining between them. The CDR3: CAISDHGTKGPGELFF. In nucleotides, the CDR3 is TGTGCCATCAGTGACCATGGGACGAAGGGACCCGGGGAGCTGTTTTTT.